One and the same sample provided the 28 T cell receptor delta chains below, sequenced in a study of γδ T cells in repeated Plasmodium falciparum infection. TCRdb re-called clones from the multiplex PCR reads via CATT. The sample holds around 89,000 delta-chain clones, approximately 1.5% seen once. Flow sorting of PBMC yielded separate Vgamma9/Vdelta2+ and Vdelta2-negative gammadelta T cell populations for bulk repertoire analysis. The sequenced sample was gamma-delta T cells from blood. These TCRs come from a pool of human donors (malaria-infected and uninfected, not separated).

Details on this clone: The mismatch at residue 11 between this DNA's translation and the TCRdb protein of a much larger clone likely reflects a read error; the protein shown is translated from the DNA. The chain uses TRDV2 and TRDJ1; TRDD3 matches at 7 bases. TCRdb offers no J gene call, so here the DNA was matched to germline to obtain one. This CDR3 region has 17 residues. V gave up 0 bases and J gave up 8 bases; unmatched junction bases: 17. The V gene's germline CDR1 is GEAIGNYY and CDR2 EKD. The DNA of the CDR3 is TGTGCCTGTGACACCGTGGGGTTAACTGGGGAAGTACAAAAACTCATCTTT. Protein: CACDTVGLTGEVQKLIF.

This clone was picked up a small number of times. The protein in TCRdb stems from a much larger clone and differs at residue 8 from this DNA's translation, likely a read error; here the protein is translated from the DNA. The chain combines TRDV2 with TRDJ2; a weak D match, TRDD3 (5 bases). Germline matching of the DNA provided the J gene here, since TCRdb leaves it blank. The CDR3 loop spans 17 amino acids. Germline loops: CDR1 GEAIGNYY, CDR2 EKD. Trimming pared 0 bases from V and 0 bases from J, leaving 13 bases between. CDR3 bases: TGTGCCTGTGACACCGTAGGGGAATCTGCTTTGACAGCACAACTCTTCTTT. Residues: CACDTVGESALTAQLFF.

This clone was seen more than once but under ten times. The protein given by TCRdb reflects a much larger clone and differs at residue 3 from this DNA's translation, likely from a read error; the protein shown is the DNA's translation. The V gene is TRDV2, the J gene TRDJ3, with 9 bases lining up with TRDD3. Here the J gene came from matching the DNA to germline, since TCRdb omits it. CDR1 is GEAIGNYY, CDR2 EKD, per germline. The CDR3 has 18 amino acids. The CDR3 bases are TGTGCCCGTGACTGGGGGAGCGGACCAAGATGGGACACCCGACAGATGTTTTTC. It specifies CARDWGSGPRWDTRQMFF.

This clone was detected only a few times. The amino acid sequence in TCRdb belongs to a much larger clone and departs from this DNA's translation at residue 7, likely a sequencing read error; the sequence shown is translated from the DNA. This chain links TRDV2 with TRDJ1; 8 bases line up with TRDD3. V shed 4 bases, J shed 2 bases, and the junction held 11 bases outside the gene matches. In germline, CDR1 is GEAIGNYY, CDR2 EKD. This CDR3 spans 16 amino acids. CDR3 sequence: CACEALRDTGTDKLIF. The CDR3 nucleotides read TGTGCCTGTGAAGCACTGAGGGATACGGGGACCGATAAACTCATCTTT.

The table lists this clone with a few counts. TCRdb's listed protein matches a much larger clone and diverges from this DNA's translation at residue 15, likely through a read error; the protein shown comes from the DNA. The V call is TRDV2, the J call TRDJ3, with 11 bases identical to TRDD3. Matching the DNA to germline supplied the J gene, which TCRdb does not give. From germline, CDR1 is GEAIGNYY and CDR2 EKD. V lost 1 base to trimming and J lost 1 base; unmatched junction nucleotides: 20. The CDR3 runs to 24 residues. DNA of the CDR3: TGTGCCTGTGACACACGGGAATTACTGGGGGATAATGCTTTCGGATCCTGGGACACCCGACAGATGTTTTTC. As protein: CACDTRELLGDNAFGSWDTRQMFF.

Regarding this clone: With a far larger clone one base away, a read error is the likely cause. The same CDR3 arises from other DNA sequences in this sample as well. The V gene is TRDV1, but the J gene lacks a call; the tabulated D call, TRDD3, remains unverified against the DNA. CDR3 length: 20 residues. From germline, CDR1 is TSWWSYY and CDR2 QGS. The CDR3 DNA reads as TGTGCTCTTGGGGCAATACCGGGGGATTTAAAAGGGCGTAAGACCGATAAGCTCATCTTT. Its protein is CALGAIPGDLKGRKTDKLIF.

The rearrangement links TRDV1 to TRDJ1, with 11 bases that match TRDD3. The J gene was not available in TCRdb and was assigned here by matching the DNA to germline segments. V dropped 5 bases and J dropped 10; count of bases not matched to a gene: 15. The CDR3 is 16 residues long. Germline V gene sequence: CDR1 TSWWSYY, CDR2 QGS. The CDR3 bases are TGTGCTCTTGGGATAATTTTCCGGTGGGGGATACGGGGACTCATCTTT. It encodes CALGIIFRWGIRGLIF.

This clone was seen at least ten times. The chain carries TRDV3 and TRDJ1; 11 nucleotides agree with TRDD3. Germline CDR1 reads TVYSNPD; CDR2 reads GDNSRS (reference sequence). The CDR3 is 17 residues long. J lost 0 bases, V lost 4 bases, and 13 bases had no gene match. The CDR3 nucleotides are TGTGCCTCCCTGAACTGGGGGATAGGGGGCTACACCGATAAACTCATCTTT. Translated: CASLNWGIGGYTDKLIF.

Concerning this clone itself: The protein that TCRdb holds for this DNA derives from a much larger clone and differs from the translated DNA at residue 3, which likely indicates a read error; the protein shown here is translated from the DNA. The V call is TRDV1, the J call TRDJ1, with TRDD3 matching 10 bases. Germline V gene lookup returns CDR1 TSWWSYY and CDR2 QGS. The CDR3 is 21 residues long. The CDR3 sequence is CAFGDPRDLALGDWDTDKLIF. DNA for the CDR3: TGTGCTTTTGGGGACCCAAGGGATCTAGCACTGGGGGATTGGGACACCGATAAACTCATCTTT.

V gene TRDV1 combines with J gene TRDJ1, with 13 bases aligning to TRDD3. The J gene, not given by TCRdb, was assigned here from a germline match of the nucleotide sequence. CDR3 length: 24 amino acids. The junction had 25 bases not matched to a gene; V was cut back by 3 bases and J by 0 bases. CDR1 and CDR2 (germline): TSWWSYY, QGS. CDR3 region: CALGDAAFLTPYWGIRQYTDKLIF. The CDR3 coding sequence is TGTGCTCTTGGGGACGCGGCCTTCCTAACGCCATACTGGGGGATACGACAGTACACCGATAAACTCATCTTT.

With regard to this clone: Translating this DNA gives a protein that differs at residue 5 from the TCRdb one, which belongs to a much larger clone; a read error is likely, and the protein shown is this translation. In DNA, the CDR3 is TGTGCTCTTGGGAGCCGAGCCCAGGGCTACAACCTCGTACTGGGTCTCCCCTTCGCCGATAAACTCATCTTT. It yields the protein CALGSRAQGYNLVLGLPFADKLIF. The chain links TRDV1 to TRDJ1; possible D gene TRDD3, 6 bases. No J gene is reported in TCRdb; it was inferred here by comparing the DNA with germline. V lost 5 bases, J lost 3 bases, and 43 bases lay in between. Germline V gene sequence: CDR1 TSWWSYY, CDR2 QGS. This CDR3 has 24 amino acids.

There are a few counts of this clone. A read error likely explains why the TCRdb protein, taken from a much larger clone, differs from this DNA's translation at residue 6; the protein shown is translated from the DNA. This sequence joins TRDV1 and TRDJ1; D tentatively fits TRDD2 or TRDD3 (5 bases each). Because TCRdb records no J gene, it was assigned here through a match of the DNA to germline. Trimming took 2 bases from V and 2 from J, leaving 24 bases between them. Germline CDR1 and CDR2: TSWWSYY and QGS. The CDR3 length is 19 residues. The CDR3 coding sequence is TGTGCTCTTGGGGAATCCCACTTCCATACTAGCTGGGAGACCGATAAACTCATCTTT. Translated, it gives CALGESHFHTSWETDKLIF.

Notes on this clone: A far larger clone is just one base off, so this is likely a read error. Other DNA sequences from this sample encode an identical CDR3 as well. V gene TRDV2 combines with J gene TRDJ1; TRDD3 agrees at 8 bases. TCRdb lists no J gene, so it was determined here by aligning the DNA to germline. Trimming removed 6 bases from V and 0 bases from J; junction bases left unmatched: 20. CDR1 is GEAIGNYY, CDR2 EKD, per germline. This CDR3 comprises 19 residues. The CDR3 DNA reads as TGTGCCTGTCCCTCTTCCACTGGGGGGTACACGCCTTACACCGATAAACTCATCTTT. This gives the protein CACPSSTGGYTPYTDKLIF.

This clone was observed many times. This DNA's translation differs at residue 11 from TCRdb's protein, which comes from a much larger clone; a read error is likely, and the protein shown is translated from the DNA. This chain links TRDV1 with TRDJ1; D is possibly TRDD3 (6 bases). Since TCRdb gives no J gene, matching the DNA to germline was used here to assign it. The CDR3 runs to 20 residues. Germline loops: CDR1 TSWWSYY, CDR2 QGS. The germline V and J ends were trimmed by 2 bases and 2 bases, with 27 bases remaining between them. As DNA, the CDR3 is TGTGCTCTTGGGGAAACCCGGTATTGGGGGTTATATTCCCATACCGATAAACTCATCTTT. Translated, it gives CALGETRYWGLYSHTDKLIF.

This clone appeared a few times. TCRdb records a much larger clone's protein for this DNA, with a difference at residue 15 that likely arises from a read error; the protein given is the translation of the DNA. The chain carries TRDV3 and TRDJ1, with D unclear. In germline, CDR1 is TVYSNPD, CDR2 GDNSRS (reference sequence). The CDR3 has 17 amino acids. CDR3 nucleotide sequence: TGTGCCTTTAGTTGGAGTCTTCGGGTCTGGTACACCGATAAACACATCTTT. Its protein is CAFSWSLRVWYTDKHIF.

In regard to this clone: A far larger clone lies a single base away; this is likely a read error. The sample contains more than one DNA sequence encoding this CDR3. The J gene went uncalled, whereas the V gene is TRDV1; the table's D call, TRDD3, was not checked against the DNA. The CDR3 runs 20 residues. Germline V gene data show CDR1 as TSWWSYY and CDR2 as QGS. The CDR3 here is CALASVLQRTGDLRGHKLIF. CDR3 DNA sequence: TGTGCTCTTGCGTCAGTACTGCAACGTACTGGGGATCTACGGGGTCATAAGCTCATCTTT.

The table lists this clone with many counts. This likely traces to a read error, being one base from a far larger clone. The sample carries other DNA sequences with the same CDR3. The rearrangement joins TRDV2 to TRDJ3; TRDD3 matches 7 bases. Because TCRdb records no J gene, it was assigned here through a match of the DNA to germline. Germline values: CDR1 GEAIGNYY, CDR2 EKD. The length of the CDR3 is 17 residues. V lost 1 base, J lost 0 bases, and 2 bases stayed unmatched. The chain's CDR3 is CACDTWGSSWDTRQMFF. In DNA, the CDR3 is TGTGCCTGTGACACTTGGGGGAGCTCCTGGGACACCCGACAGATGTTTTTC.

Of note for this clone: TCRdb pairs this DNA with a much larger clone's protein that differs at residue 16, likely a read error; the protein shown was translated from the DNA. V and J are TRDV1 and TRDJ1, with 10 bases lining up with TRDD3. TCRdb is silent on the J gene; assignment here came from matching the DNA to germline. Germline-derived CDR1 and CDR2 are TSWWSYY and QGS. The CDR3 totals 19 residues. The CDR3 DNA is TGTGCTCTTTCGGCTCTTACTGGGGGATTCACGCCGTACACCGATAGACTCATCTTT. This gives the protein CALSALTGGFTPYTDRLIF.

This clone was counted only a few times. This DNA translates differently at residue 10 from the TCRdb protein, which is that of a much larger clone; a read error is likely, and the protein shown is the DNA's own translation. The chain recombines TRDV2 with TRDJ1, with 9 bases identical to TRDD3. TCRdb leaves out the J gene; it was filled in here by matching the DNA to germline. The V and J ends lost 6 bases and 0 bases, in that order; junction bases with no gene match: 13. The CDR3 is 17 residues long. The V gene's germline CDR1 is GEAIGNYY and CDR2 EKD. CDR3 DNA sequence: TGTGCCTGTAACTATCTGGGGGATCAAGAGTACACCGATAAACTCATCTTT. Residues: CACNYLGDQEYTDKLIF.

This clone has just a few counts. With a far larger clone one base away, a read error is the likely cause. This sample also contains other DNA sequences that code for the same CDR3. The V and J genes are TRDV2 and TRDJ1; D possibly corresponds to TRDD3 (6 bases). The J gene was missing in TCRdb and was found by matching the end of the DNA to germline. V was trimmed by 0 bases and J by 0 bases, leaving 22 bases between them. This CDR3 has 19 residues. Germline V gene lookup returns CDR1 GEAIGNYY and CDR2 EKD. CDR3 protein: CACDTVSGGPKSYTDKLIF. CDR3 bases: TGTGCCTGTGACACCGTATCCGGGGGACCGAAATCGTACACCGATAAACTCATCTTT.

This clone turned up a few times. The protein held in TCRdb is that of a much larger clone and does not match this DNA's translation at residue 16, likely because of a read error; the protein shown is translated from the DNA. The rearrangement joins TRDV1 to TRDJ1; 9 nucleotides agree with TRDD3. As TCRdb names no J gene, one was assigned here on the basis of a DNA match to germline. From germline, CDR1 is TSWWSYY and CDR2 QGS. This CDR3 comprises 20 residues. The CDR3 here is CALGEIGTYWGTRYTNKLIF. The CDR3 region has the DNA TGTGCTCTTGGGGAAATCGGGACATACTGGGGGACAAGGTACACCAATAAACTCATCTTT.

The sample holds a few counts of this clone. A far larger clone is just one base off, so this is likely a read error. This sample includes further DNA sequences coding for the same CDR3. This chain connects TRDV2 to TRDJ1, with 8 bases that match TRDD3. The J gene was missing in TCRdb and was found by matching the end of the DNA to germline. Trimming at V came to 0 bases and at J to 3 bases, leaving 26 bases not matched to a gene. Germline loops: CDR1 GEAIGNYY, CDR2 EKD. The CDR3 contains 22 residues. CDR3 region: CACDTERVHSRGWGMLADKLIF. The CDR3 DNA reads TGTGCCTGTGACACCGAGAGAGTACACTCCCGGGGGTGGGGGATGTTGGCCGATAAACTCATCTTT.

This clone was detected only a few times. TCRdb's protein for this DNA is that of a much larger clone and differs from the translation at residue 6, likely a read error; the protein shown is the DNA translation. The V and J genes are TRDV1 and TRDJ1; 8 bases align to TRDD3. CDR3 size: 17 residues. V shed 8 bases and J 0 bases; nucleotides not matched to a gene: 14. Per germline, CDR1 TSWWSYY and CDR2 QGS. The CDR3 reads CALKKCSWGKYTDKLIF. In DNA, the CDR3 is TGTGCTCTTAAGAAATGTAGCTGGGGGAAGTACACCGATAAACTCATCTTT.

This clone was observed at least ten times. One base away lies a much larger clone, so this may be a sequencing read error. Other DNA sequences of this sample code for an identical CDR3. This chain links TRDV2 with TRDJ1; a possible D gene is TRDD3 (6 bases). TCRdb leaves out the J gene; it was filled in here by matching the DNA to germline. CDR1 is GEAIGNYY, CDR2 EKD, per germline. This CDR3 has 15 residues. Between the trimmed V and J ends, which lost 7 bases and 0 bases, there was a span of 17 bases. CDR3 sequence reads: CACDGGGRYTDKLIF. CDR3 DNA: TGTGCCTGCGACGGCGGGGGGAGATACACCGATAAACTCATCTTT.

This clone was seen a few times. This DNA translates differently at residue 18 from the TCRdb protein, which is that of a much larger clone; a read error is likely, and the protein shown is the DNA's own translation. V gene TRDV2 combines with J gene TRDJ3; 9 nucleotides match TRDD3. Germline loops: CDR1 GEAIGNYY, CDR2 EKD. This CDR3 has 25 amino acids. CDR3 amino acids: CACDKRTGDTTRNDSSSRDTRQMFF. The DNA for the CDR3 is TGTGCCTGTGACAAAAGGACTGGGGATACGACCCGAAACGATTCATCCTCCCGGGACACCCGACAGATGTTTTTC.

Concerning this clone: One base separates it from a far larger clone, so it is likely a read error. Additional DNA sequences in this sample encode the identical CDR3. This chain joins TRDV2 and TRDJ1; possibly TRDD3 for D (5 bases). The J gene is not listed in TCRdb, so it was assigned here from a DNA match to germline. Germline V gene sequence: CDR1 GEAIGNYY, CDR2 EKD. This CDR3 spans 14 amino acids. CDR3 region: CACDTLGQTDKLIF. DNA for the CDR3: TGTGCTTGTGACACCCTGGGACAAACCGATAAACTCATCTTT.

On this clone itself: TCRdb's listed protein matches a much larger clone and diverges from this DNA's translation at residue 11, likely through a read error; the protein shown comes from the DNA. The J gene is TRDJ1, the V gene TRDV1; 7 positions agree with TRDD3. The CDR3 extends over 21 amino acids. Trimming cost V 5 bases and J 0 bases; bases outside gene matches: 24. The V gene's germline CDR1 is TSWWSYY and CDR2 QGS. DNA for the CDR3: TGTGCTCTTGGGACCCTCCGGCCCCTACTCGGGGGGATGGGGTACACCGATAAACTCATCTTT. Protein product: CALGTLRPLLGGMGYTDKLIF.

This clone has only a few counts. A far larger clone is only one base removed, so a read error is likely. Other DNA sequences in this specimen translate into the identical CDR3. The V gene is TRDV2, but the J gene lacks a call; the listed D gene, TRDD3, was not tested against the DNA. This CDR3 has 19 residues. Germline CDR1 and CDR2: GEAIGNYY and EKD. CDR3 loop: CACDSIGRPMAGVTDKLIF. The CDR3 nucleotides are TGTGCCTGTGACTCGATAGGCCGGCCCATGGCTGGGGTCACCGATAAACTCATCTTC.